Listed here are 22 T cell receptor beta chains from one sample, sequenced in a study of shared clonotypes between healthy human individuals. Clones were sequenced by immunoSEQ multiplex PCR, and TCRdb holds only the in-frame ones, with some missing. The table shows some 1.1 million clones, with 77% occurring only once. Sequencing was performed on memory CD4+ T cells from PBMCs. Subset noted: CD45RA-negative fraction. These receptors originate from a man aged 18 to 30 in good health. Some clones in this sample may be carry-over from other donors' samples.

CDR3 in amino acids: CASRGGNEQFF. DNA of the CDR3: TGTGCCAGCAGAGGGGGCAATGAGCAGTTCTTC. This chain joins TRBV28 and TRBJ2-1; tentatively, D is TRBD1 (6 bases). Germline CDR1 and CDR2: MDHEN and SYDVKM. Trimming left V 6 bases short and J 6 bases short, with 6 bases between. The CDR3 contains 11 residues.

This chain connects TRBV11-2 to TRBJ2-3; no firm D call. Germline assignment: CDR1 SGHAT and CDR2 FQNNGV. CDR3 length equals 14 residues. Trimming cost V 1 base and J 5 bases, with 10 bases left between them. DNA for the CDR3: TGTGCCAGCAGCTTAGGACGATTAAGAGATACGCAGTATTTT. Translated: CASSLGRLRDTQYF. The variable domain in full, completed from reference TRBV11-2 and TRBJ2-3, reads EAGVAQSPRYKIIEKRQSVAFWCNPISGHATLYWYQQILGQGPKLLIQFQNNGVVDDSQLPKDRFSAERLKGVDSTLKIQPAKLEDSAVYLCASSLGRLRDTQYFGPGTRLTVL.

The V call is TRBV29-1, the J call TRBJ1-1, with 7 bases fitting TRBD1. The CDR3 has 12 amino acids. Germline CDR1 is SQVTM and CDR2 is ANQGSEA. V lost 7 bases, J lost 5 bases, and 7 bases stayed unmatched. The CDR3 sequence is CSAGRGSTEAFF. In DNA, the CDR3 is TGCAGCGCCGGCAGGGGGAGTACTGAAGCTTTCTTT.

The chain uses TRBV7-7 and TRBJ2-5; 11 positions agree with TRBD2. The V gene end was trimmed by 5 bases and the J gene end by 1 base; junction bases not matched to a gene: 3. This CDR3 comprises 15 residues. Germline V gives CDR1 SSHAT, CDR2 FNYEAQ (reference sequence). CDR3 bases: TGTGCCAGCAGCCCCGGGACTAGCGGCCAAGAGACCCAGTACTTC. Translated: CASSPGTSGQETQYF. Drawing the rest from reference TRBV7-7 and TRBJ2-5, the complete variable domain is GAGVSQSPRYKVTKRGQDVTLRCDPISSHATLYWYQQALGQGPEFLTYFNYEAQPDKSGLPSDRFSAERPEGSISTLTIQRTEQRDSAMYRCASSPGTSGQETQYFGPGTRLLVL.

The chain carries TRBV9 and TRBJ2-7, with a weak D call TRBD2 (6 bases). The CDR3 consists of 15 residues. CDR1 is SGDLS, CDR2 YYNGEE, per germline. V lost 0 bases, J lost 9 bases, and 19 bases lay in between. The CDR3, as DNA: TGTGCCAGCAGCGTAGATATGGCGGGGACGATCGGGCAGTACTTC. This translates into CASSVDMAGTIGQYF.

Remarks on this clone: Only one base separates this from a far larger clonotype, so it likely reflects a read error. The genes are TRBV7-2 and TRBJ1-4; TRBD1 matches 10 bases. V lost 5 bases, J lost 5 bases, and 2 bases stayed unmatched. In germline, CDR1 is SGHTA, CDR2 FQGNSA. CDR3 size: 14 residues. CDR3 residues: CASSPDRGNEKLFF. DNA for the CDR3: TGTGCCAGCAGCCCGGACAGGGGGAATGAAAAACTGTTTTTT.

The V call is TRBV27, the J call TRBJ2-7; D not resolved. CDR3 size: 13 residues. Between the trimmed V and J ends, which lost 7 bases and 6 bases, there was a span of 16 bases. Germline V CDR1 and CDR2: MNHEY, SMNVEV (reference sequence). The CDR3 spells CASTGTSPGEQYF. The CDR3 DNA is TGTGCCAGCACAGGTACCTCCCCCGGCGAGCAGTACTTC.

The chain combines TRBV19 with TRBJ2-1; perhaps TRBD2 as D (5 bases). Germline V lookup: CDR1 LNHDA, CDR2 SQIVND (reference sequence). This CDR3 comprises 15 residues. V lost 6 bases to trimming and J lost 7 bases, with 19 bases between them. The chain's CDR3 is CASSQLEAGRNEQFF. The CDR3 nucleotides are TGTGCCAGTAGCCAACTAGAGGCGGGCCGGAATGAGCAGTTCTTC.

The chain has TRBV6-1 and TRBJ1-5, with unresolved D. Germline V gene sequence: CDR1 MNHNS, CDR2 SASEGT. Deletions cut 2 bases from V and 0 bases from J, with 5 bases between. This CDR3 is 14 amino acids long. The CDR3 is CASSELPSNQPQHF. As DNA, the CDR3 is TGTGCCAGCAGTGAACTGCCTAGCAATCAGCCCCAGCATTTT.

The rearrangement uses TRBV30 and TRBJ2-7; TRBD2 matches 11 bases. The CDR3 is 15 amino acids. Germline V lookup: CDR1 GTSNPN, CDR2 SVGIG (reference sequence). Trimming at V came to 0 bases and at J to 2 bases, leaving 3 bases not matched to a gene. The CDR3 here is CAWSVLGLAAYEQYF. In DNA, the CDR3 is TGTGCCTGGAGTGTACTGGGACTAGCGGCCTACGAGCAGTACTTC.

A note on this clone: Other DNA sequences from this sample encode an identical CDR3 as well. This chain connects TRBV5-4 to TRBJ2-7; D gene uncertain. Trimming removed 3 bases at V and 2 bases at J, with 3 bases between. Per the germline V gene, CDR1 is SGHNT and CDR2 is YYREEE (reference sequence). The CDR3 contains 11 residues. CDR3 DNA sequence: TGTGCCAGCAGCTCGGCCTACGAGCAGTACTTC. Amino acid sequence: CASSSAYEQYF.

For this clone: The sample holds other DNA sequences that translate to the same CDR3. The rearrangement links TRBV27 to TRBJ2-1, with TRBD2 matching 12 bases. Germline values: CDR1 MNHEY, CDR2 SMNVEV (reference sequence). There are 16 residues in the CDR3. J lost 4 bases, V lost 4 bases, and 5 bases had no gene match. CDR3 sequence: CASSSRLAGGYNEQFF. The CDR3 DNA reads as TGTGCCAGCAGTTCCCGGCTAGCGGGGGGGTACAATGAGCAGTTCTTC.

In the case of this clone: This sequence is one base from a far larger clone and is likely a read error. This sample also contains other DNA sequences that code for the same CDR3. V is TRBV5-4 and J is TRBJ1-2; TRBD1 agrees at 9 bases. Germline loops: CDR1 SGHNT, CDR2 YYREEE (reference sequence). This CDR3 region has 14 residues. Here the CDR3 DNA reads TGTGCCAGCAGTTTGGACAGGGGCAACTATGGCTACACCTTC. Encoded protein: CASSLDRGNYGYTF.

The rearrangement joins TRBV5-1 to TRBJ2-1; TRBD2 might be the D (6 bases). Deletions cut 5 bases from V and 5 bases from J, with 14 bases between. This CDR3 has 14 residues. The germline CDR1 and CDR2 sequences are SGHRS and YFSETQ. CDR3 sequence: CASRYSGPDNEQFF. The CDR3 DNA reads as TGCGCCAGCAGATATAGCGGACCGGACAATGAGCAGTTCTTC.

In this sample, this clone turned up once. V gene TRBV6-1 combines with J gene TRBJ2-7; D is possibly TRBD2 (6 bases). Trimming left V 2 bases short and J 7 bases short, with 18 bases between. The length of the CDR3 is 15 residues. Germline V gives CDR1 MNHNS, CDR2 SASEGT. In nucleotides, the CDR3 is TGTGCCAGCAGTGAAACCGGCGGGATCTGGCGGGAGCAGTACTTC. Its protein product is CASSETGGIWREQYF.

The rearrangement joins TRBV2 to TRBJ2-7; D is unresolved. This CDR3 has 11 residues. The V gene lost 8 bases and the J gene lost 0 bases, with 5 bases spanning the gap. Germline V gives CDR1 SNHLY, CDR2 FYNNEI. This chain's CDR3 is CASGDSYEQYF. The CDR3 DNA reads as TGTGCCAGCGGGGACTCCTACGAGCAGTACTTC.

This rearrangement joins TRBV5-6 to TRBJ2-2, with 9 positions matching TRBD2. Germline V gene data show CDR1 as SGHDT and CDR2 as YYEEEE. The CDR3 runs 17 residues. The V and J ends lost 1 base and 2 bases, in that order; junction bases with no gene match: 6. The CDR3 reads CASSLMTSGINTGELFF. CDR3 bases: TGTGCCAGCAGCTTGATGACTAGCGGAATTAACACCGGGGAGCTGTTTTTT.

The CDR3 region is CASSRDRAGDQPQHF. CDR3 DNA: TGTGCCAGCTCAAGGGACAGGGCGGGCGATCAGCCCCAGCATTTT. The J gene is TRBJ1-5, the V gene TRBV6-1; 9 positions agree with TRBD1. The V gene's germline CDR1 is MNHNS and CDR2 SASEGT. CDR3 length: 15 amino acids. V dropped 8 bases and J dropped 5; count of bases not matched to a gene: 10.

As concerns this clone: A much larger clone differs from this one at a single base, so this may be a read error. The chain combines TRBV7-9 with TRBJ2-5, with 9 bases aligning to TRBD2. The CDR3 has 13 amino acids. Germline-derived CDR1 and CDR2 are SEHNR and FQNEAQ (reference sequence). In DNA, the CDR3 is TGTGCCAGCAGCTCTAGCGGGGCGGAGACCCGGTACTTC. As protein: CASSSSGAETRYF. The variable domain in full, completed from reference TRBV7-9 and TRBJ2-5, reads DTGVSQNPRHKITKRGQNVTFRCDPISEHNRLYWYRQTLGQGPEFLTYFQNEAQLEKSRLLSDRFSAERPKGSFSTLEIQRTEQGDSAMYLCASSSSGAETRYFGPGTRLLVL.

V gene TRBV4-3 combines with J gene TRBJ2-1; 9 bases are shared with TRBD2. CDR3 size: 15 residues. J was trimmed by 4 bases and V by 4 bases; bases with no gene match: 5. Germline assignment: CDR1 LGHNA and CDR2 YSLEER. CDR3 in amino acids: CASSRGTSLYNEQFF. CDR3 bases: TGCGCCAGCAGCCGAGGGACTAGCCTGTACAATGAGCAGTTCTTC.

DNA for the CDR3: TGTGCCAGCAGCCGAAGCCGTCAAGAGACCCAGTACTTC. This encodes CASSRSRQETQYF. The chain recombines TRBV13 with TRBJ2-5; D not certain. Germline V gene data show CDR1 as PRHDT and CDR2 as FYEKMQ (reference sequence). CDR3 length equals 13 residues. The V gene lost 5 bases and the J gene lost 2 bases, with 9 bases spanning the gap.

The J gene is TRBJ2-2, the V gene TRBV2, with a possible D match to TRBD1 (6 bases). Trimming took off 2 bases at V and 2 bases at J, with 18 bases between the two ends. The CDR3 is made up of 18 amino acids. Germline V gene lookup returns CDR1 SNHLY and CDR2 FYNNEI. CDR3: CASSEYPPGHPNTGELFF. In DNA form, the CDR3 reads TGTGCCAGCAGTGAATACCCCCCGGGACATCCTAACACCGGGGAGCTGTTTTTT.